One sample yielded the 11 T cell receptor beta chains listed below, sequenced in a study of blood T cell repertoires in COVID-19. Measured with immunoSEQ multiplex PCR; TCRdb has only the in-frame clones, and not every one. Of 200,000 to 300,000 clones detected, 87% appear once; the ten largest clones hold 2% to 2.5%. Sequencing was performed on peripheral blood. All receptors derive from a woman aged 50 to 60 with acute or convalescent COVID-19.

This chain links TRBV19 with TRBJ1-1, with D possibly TRBD1 on 6 matching bases. CDR3 length equals 15 residues. Germline CDR1 reads LNHDA; CDR2 reads SQIVND (reference sequence). V lost 6 bases, J lost 4 bases, and 18 bases lay in between. The DNA of the CDR3 is TGTGCCAGTAGAAAAGCCGGGACAACCGCCACTGAAGCTTTCTTT. This translates into CASRKAGTTATEAFF.

J is TRBJ1-1 and V is TRBV5-5; TRBD1 aligns across 9 bases. Per germline, CDR1 SGHKS and CDR2 YYEKEE (reference sequence). V was pared by 0 bases and J by 3 bases, with 0 bases of the junction left unmatched. CDR3 length: 14 residues. The CDR3 region has the DNA TGTGCCAGCAGCTTGGACAGGGGGCACACTGAAGCTTTCTTT. Translating it yields CASSLDRGHTEAFF.

The rearrangement links TRBV6-5 to TRBJ1-2; perhaps TRBD1 as D (6 bases). CDR1 and CDR2 from the germline V gene are MNHEY and SVGAGI. The V end was cut by 6 bases, the J end by 8 bases, with 13 bases between. CDR3 size: 12 residues. For the CDR3, the DNA is TGTGCCAGCAGCCAGTCGGGGGGCGGCTACACCTTC. Its protein is CASSQSGGGYTF.

The chain is built from TRBV7-9 and TRBJ2-7, with 10 bases identical to TRBD1. J gave up 6 bases and V 1 base, and 6 bases lay outside the gene matches. The germline V gene has CDR1 SEHNR and CDR2 FQNEAQ (reference sequence). The CDR3 sequence is 15 residues long. The CDR3, as DNA: TGTGCCAGCAGCTTAGTGACAGGGGGCCGTAGCGAGCAGTACTTC. It specifies CASSLVTGGRSEQYF.

CDR3: CSARKEDTQYF. CDR3 DNA sequence: TGCAGTGCTAGAAAGGAGGATACGCAGTATTTT. The chain joins TRBV20-1 to TRBJ2-3; D is uncertain. The CDR3 length is 11 residues. Trimming cost V 2 bases and J 6 bases, with 6 bases left between them. In germline, CDR1 is DFQATT, CDR2 SNEGSKA (reference sequence).

The V and J genes are TRBV4-1 and TRBJ1-2, with a weak D call TRBD1 (5 bases). The germline V gene encodes CDR1 MGHRA and CDR2 YSYEKL. The CDR3 runs to 15 residues. Trimming took off 4 bases at V and 0 bases at J, with 12 bases between the two ends. This chain's CDR3 is CASSPGDGPNYGYTF. CDR3 in DNA: TGCGCCAGCAGCCCGGGGGACGGACCTAACTATGGCTACACCTTC.

The V and J genes are TRBV19 and TRBJ2-1; possible D gene TRBD2, 6 bases. The germline V gene has CDR1 LNHDA and CDR2 SQIVND (reference sequence). V lost 8 bases and J lost 0, with 23 bases in between. This CDR3 spans 18 amino acids. The CDR3 loop reads CASGRIAVFGGSYNEQFF. CDR3 coding DNA: TGTGCCAGTGGGCGTATAGCGGTCTTTGGGGGCTCCTACAATGAGCAGTTCTTC.

This chain uses TRBV12-3 or TRBV12-4 with TRBJ2-1, with a weak D call TRBD1 (5 bases). The CDR3 covers 12 residues. V was trimmed by 2 bases and J by 8 bases, leaving 7 bases between them. In DNA form, the CDR3 reads TGTGCCAGCAGTTTAAGGGGCGATGAGCAGTTCTTC. Encoded protein: CASSLRGDEQFF.

V gene TRBV29-1 combines with J gene TRBJ2-1, with 7 bases that match TRBD2. Trimming removed 3 bases from V and 0 bases from J; junction bases left unmatched: 5. The CDR3 spans 15 residues. Per the germline V gene, CDR1 is SQVTM and CDR2 is ANQGSEA. This CDR3 is CSVEGGLSSYNEQFF. The DNA for the CDR3 is TGCAGCGTTGAGGGAGGGTTGAGCTCCTACAATGAGCAGTTCTTC.

J is TRBJ2-3 and V is TRBV9, with D perhaps matching TRBD2 (5 bases). This CDR3 has 14 residues. CDR1 is SGDLS, CDR2 YYNGEE, per germline. V was clipped by 2 bases and J by 2 bases, with 9 bases between them. The CDR3 DNA reads as TGTGCCAGCAGCGTGCTAGCCCTCACAGATACGCAGTATTTT. The encoded protein is CASSVLALTDTQYF. Filled out from reference TRBV9 and TRBJ2-3, the complete variable domain reads DSGVTQTPKHLITATGQRVTLRCSPRSGDLSVYWYQQSLDQGLQFLIQYYNGEERAKGNILERFSAQQFPDLHSELNLSSLELGDSALYFCASSVLALTDTQYFGPGTRLTVL.

The V and J genes are TRBV16 and TRBJ2-2, with 10 bases that match TRBD2. V trimming: 4 bases; J trimming: 4 bases; junction bases outside the gene matches: 6. Germline CDR1 and CDR2: KGHSY and FQNENV. The CDR3 is 16 residues long. The CDR3 protein is CASSPPSGRATGELFF. The CDR3 DNA reads as TGTGCCAGCAGCCCACCGAGCGGGAGGGCCACCGGGGAGCTGTTTTTT.